The 18 T cell receptor beta chains reported below all come from one sample, sequenced in a study of CD8 T cells in Susac syndrome. cDNA came from around 0.5 to 1 ug RNA primed by random hexamers. MiXCR was run by TCRdb on the immunoSEQ multiplex PCR reads, yielding one entry per CDR3 protein. The sample includes some 160,000 distinct CDR3 sequences, roughly 94% of them seen just once. Input material: CD4+ T cells from PBMCs. The receptors were sampled from a human donor in good health.

V and J are TRBV7-2 and TRBJ2-7, with 8 bases that match TRBD2. The ends lost 6 bases at V and 0 bases at J; junction bases unmatched: 10. Looked up from germline, CDR1 is SGHTA and CDR2 is FQGNSA. This CDR3 spans 16 amino acids. In DNA form, the CDR3 reads TGTGCCAGCAGACCCCAGGCGGGGGGTACCTCCTACGAGCAGTACTTC. Its translation is CASRPQAGGTSYEQYF.

The chain recombines TRBV29-1 with TRBJ2-5; maybe TRBD1 (6 bases). This CDR3 is 17 amino acids long. The V end was cut by 1 base, the J end by 2 bases, with 20 bases between. Germline assignment: CDR1 SQVTM and CDR2 ANQGSEA. The CDR3 DNA reads as TGCAGCGTTGAAGTGAACAGGGACAATCTACATCAAGAGACCCAGTACTTC. Residues: CSVEVNRDNLHQETQYF.

The chain links TRBV7-9 to TRBJ2-3; D is unclear. Deletions cut 2 bases from V and 0 bases from J, with 18 bases between. Germline V gives CDR1 SEHNR, CDR2 FQNEAQ (reference sequence). This CDR3 region has 18 residues. The CDR3 DNA reads as TGTGCCAGCAGCTTAACTCTCCCACCCACCCTCAGCACAGATACGCAGTATTTT. Residues: CASSLTLPPTLSTDTQYF.

In its sample, this clonotype was seen once. The chain links TRBV3-1 to TRBJ1-6; 8 bases are shared with TRBD1. Trimming at V came to 5 bases and at J to 4 bases, leaving 13 bases not matched to a gene. This CDR3 region has 18 residues. The germline V gene has CDR1 LGHDT and CDR2 YNNKEL (reference sequence). The CDR3 coding sequence is TGTGCCAGCAGCATCGGCAAGGGACAGGCACGATATAATTCACCCCTCCACTTT. Translating it yields CASSIGKGQARYNSPLHF.

The DNA for the CDR3 is TGTGCCAGCAGCTTGACCGGGACAGTGGGGATGTTCTTT. Its translation: CASSLTGTVGMFF. The chain uses TRBV11-3 and TRBJ1-1; 7 nucleotides line up with TRBD1. The CDR3 length is 13 residues. V was pared by 3 bases and J by 14 bases, with 12 bases of the junction left unmatched. The germline V gene has CDR1 SGHNT and CDR2 YENEEA. Variable domain in full (rest from reference TRBV11-3 and TRBJ1-1): EAGVVQSPRYKIIEKKQPVAFWCNPISGHNTLYWYLQNLGQGPELLIRYENEEAVDDSQLPKDRFSAERLKGVDSTLKIQPAELGDSAVYLCASSLTGTVGMFFGQGTRLTVV.

This CDR3 is CSVAPTLEAFF. The CDR3 coding sequence is TGCAGCGTTGCCCCAACTCTAGAAGCTTTCTTT. The rearrangement joins TRBV29-1 to TRBJ1-1; D remains unclear. In germline, CDR1 is SQVTM, CDR2 ANQGSEA. The CDR3 runs 11 residues. Trimming left V 4 bases short and J 8 bases short, with 11 bases between.

This clonotype was found once. The chain joins TRBV9 to TRBJ2-2; possible D gene TRBD2, 5 bases. V lost 3 bases to trimming and J lost 7 bases, with 13 bases between them. The CDR3 is 14 amino acids. The germline gives CDR1 SGDLS, CDR2 YYNGEE. The CDR3 DNA reads TGTGCCAGCAGCGCCCTCTCAGGAGGCGGGGAGCTGTTTTTT. Encoded protein: CASSALSGGGELFF.

The chain is built from TRBV7-8 and TRBJ1-4; D unclear. The germline V gene has CDR1 SGHVS and CDR2 FQNEAQ. This CDR3 comprises 15 residues. V dropped 4 bases and J dropped 8 bases, with 17 bases sitting between them. The CDR3, as DNA: TGTGCCAGCAGCTCCCGGGAGGGAGGAGGCGAAAAACTGTTTTTT. Translated, it gives CASSSREGGGEKLFF.

The V and J genes are TRBV20-1 and TRBJ2-5; tentatively, D is TRBD2 (7 bases). CDR1 and CDR2 (germline): DFQATT, SNEGSKA (reference sequence). Trimming left V 6 bases short and J 1 base short, with 15 bases between. The CDR3 is made up of 14 amino acids. CDR3 bases: TGCAGTGCCCCATTGGGGGGGCCCCAAGAGACCCAGTACTTC. This gives the protein CSAPLGGPQETQYF.

The V gene is TRBV24-1, the J gene TRBJ2-1; 12 positions agree with TRBD2. Per the germline V gene, CDR1 is KGHDR and CDR2 is SFDVKD. Germline trimming cut 4 bases from V and 2 bases from J; bases unmatched to any gene: 5. CDR3 length: 17 amino acids. The CDR3 region has the DNA TGTGCCACCAGTGAGAGCGGACTAGCGGGAACCTACAATGAGCAGTTCTTC. Protein product: CATSESGLAGTYNEQFF.

The sample holds a few counts of this clonotype. This chain connects TRBV3-1 to TRBJ2-5; tentative D call: TRBD2 (6 bases). CDR1 and CDR2 (germline): LGHDT, YNNKEL (reference sequence). The CDR3 extends over 14 amino acids. The V and J ends lost 3 bases and 4 bases respectively, with 12 bases between them. CDR3 sequence (DNA): TGTGCCAGCAGCCAGAGGGGTAGCGGAGAGACCCAGTACTTC. It codes for CASSQRGSGETQYF.

A few counts support this clonotype. The V and J genes are TRBV4-1 and TRBJ1-1; 9 bases are a match to TRBD1. The CDR3 spans 16 residues. Germline V gene data show CDR1 as MGHRA and CDR2 as YSYEKL. The V and J ends lost 2 bases and 5 bases, in that order; junction bases with no gene match: 9. The CDR3 reads CASSQPYGTGNTEAFF. The DNA for the CDR3 is TGCGCCAGCAGCCAACCTTATGGGACAGGGAATACTGAAGCTTTCTTT.

CDR3 in DNA: TGTGCCACCAACTACATGGCGGAAGGTGGGACCCAGTACTTC. Translated: CATNYMAEGGTQYF. The chain carries TRBV15 and TRBJ2-5, with D uncertain. Trimming cost V 7 bases and J 7 bases, with 19 bases left between them. CDR3 size: 14 residues. The V gene's germline CDR1 is LNHNV and CDR2 YYDKDF (reference sequence).

V gene TRBV20-1 combines with J gene TRBJ1-5; 7 nucleotides match TRBD1. Germline assignment: CDR1 DFQATT and CDR2 SNEGSKA (reference sequence). Trimming took 6 bases from V and 7 from J; bases not matched to a gene: 9. This CDR3 region has 13 residues. This CDR3 reads CSAQTGSGQPQHF. The CDR3 region has the DNA TGCAGTGCCCAGACAGGGTCAGGACAGCCCCAGCATTTT.

The V call is TRBV30, the J call TRBJ1-2; a weak D match, TRBD1 (6 bases). Germline V gives CDR1 GTSNPN, CDR2 SVGIG (reference sequence). CDR3 length: 13 residues. Trimming took 2 bases from V and 7 from J, leaving 14 bases between them. The CDR3, as DNA: TGTGCCTGGAGTCACAGGGCGTCGGCTGGCTACACCTTC. Translation: CAWSHRASAGYTF.

The V and J genes are TRBV23-1 and TRBJ2-7; 12 bases agree with TRBD1. Being an ORF, TRBV23-1 has a function that is uncertain. Trimming removed 3 bases from V and 5 bases from J; junction bases left unmatched: 5. The CDR3 is 15 amino acids. The CDR3 region has the DNA TGCGCCAGCAGTCAGCCGGGACAGGGGGCCCACGAGCAGTACTTC. Its protein is CASSQPGQGAHEQYF.

This chain joins TRBV7-8 and TRBJ2-1, with D possibly TRBD2 on 6 matching bases. V shed 6 bases and J shed 8 bases, with 11 bases lying between them. Germline V gene lookup returns CDR1 SGHVS and CDR2 FQNEAQ. This CDR3 has 12 residues. DNA for the CDR3: TGTGCCAGCAGTCTGACTAGGGATGAGCAGTTCTTC. This gives the protein CASSLTRDEQFF. The variable domain in full, completed from reference TRBV7-8 and TRBJ2-1, reads GAGVSQSPRYKVAKRGQDVALRCDPISGHVSLFWYQQALGQGPEFLTYFQNEAQLDKSGLPSDRFFAERPEGSVSTLKIQRTQQEDSAVYLCASSLTRDEQFFGPGTRLTVL.

The chain couples TRBV5-1 to TRBJ2-1, with D perhaps TRBD2 (5 bases). The CDR3 length is 12 residues. V lost 3 bases, J lost 13 bases, and 14 bases lay in between. Germline V gene data show CDR1 as SGHRS and CDR2 as YFSETQ. The CDR3 DNA sequence: TGCGCCAGCAGCTCGGACTGGTCCGAACAGTTCTTC. Translation gives CASSSDWSEQFF.